Listed below are T cell receptor beta chains from one sample, sequenced in a study of PD-1 blockade in classical Hodgkin lymphoma. Here immunoSEQ multiplex PCR was the method, and the copy in TCRdb shows in-frame clones only, minus some. The repertoire has 60,000 to 65,000 clones, about nine tenths of them found once; the top ten carry roughly an eighth. Sequenced material: peripheral blood mononuclear cells (PBMCs), taken at baseline. These receptors originate from a human donor with classical Hodgkin lymphoma. Each CDR3 is given with its conserved first and last residue. The order of the fields is V gene, clone size, J gene, D gene, CDR3 protein. A D gene is named only where the DNA matches it firmly. Clone size is shown for a subset of rows, as once, few, many or a class of expanded clone.

v_call: TRBV7-6
clone_size: once
j_call: TRBJ2-7
d_call: TRBD1
cdr3_aa: CASSLAFWTGGYEQYF

v_call: TRBV5-1
clone_size: once
j_call: TRBJ1-4
d_call: NA
cdr3_aa: CASSLGDARNEKLFF

v_call: TRBV2
clone_size: NA
j_call: TRBJ2-7
d_call: TRBD1
cdr3_aa: CASGRDRGSYEQYF

v_call: TRBV7-7
clone_size: NA
j_call: TRBJ1-4
d_call: NA
cdr3_aa: CASSLGAGANEKLFF

v_call: TRBV5-1
clone_size: NA
j_call: TRBJ2-2
d_call: NA
cdr3_aa: CASTGLLVGELFF

v_call: TRBV30
clone_size: NA
j_call: TRBJ1-2
d_call: NA
cdr3_aa: CAVPPTSNYGYTF

v_call: TRBV19
clone_size: NA
j_call: TRBJ2-5
d_call: NA
cdr3_aa: CASSARTEETQYF

v_call: TRBV7-2
clone_size: few
j_call: TRBJ1-5
d_call: NA
cdr3_aa: CASSLVGRSNQPQHF

v_call: TRBV7-9
clone_size: NA
j_call: TRBJ2-3
d_call: NA
cdr3_aa: CASSLWGTSLTDTQYF

v_call: TRBV4-2
clone_size: NA
j_call: TRBJ2-4
d_call: TRBD2
cdr3_aa: CASSQDPGLAGEDSPNIQYF

v_call: TRBV5-6
clone_size: NA
j_call: TRBJ1-3
d_call: NA
cdr3_aa: CASSFISGSGNTIYF